This TCR beta chain emerged from a study of tumor-infiltrating lymphocytes in localized non-small cell lung cancer. Study results and caveats: Technical variation could not be separated from intratumor heterogeneity here. No link was found between tumor T-cell fraction and recurrence-free survival.

This clone was counted a few times. Its antigen is still unknown. CDR1 and CDR2 from the germline V gene are GTSNPN and SVGIG (reference sequence). This CDR3 is built from 13 residues. The V and J ends lost 2 bases and 3 bases respectively, with 8 bases between them. The repertoire was sequenced with immunoSEQ multiplex PCR; TCRdb's copy has only in-frame clones and lacks some. This table holds 9,000 to 10,000 clones, 70% to 85% found once. The TCR comes from a human donor with non-small cell lung cancer. The rearrangement uses TRBV30 and TRBJ1-3; D gene ambiguous. Sequencing was carried out using lung tumor tissue. The CDR3 DNA sequence: TGTGCCTGGAGTTCCCGGGGTGGAAACACCATATATTTT. Amino acids: CAWSSRGGNTIYF.